The T cell receptor beta chain described here comes from a study of control samples from healthy donors and cancer patients. The repertoire was sequenced with immunoSEQ multiplex PCR; TCRdb's copy has only in-frame clones and lacks some. The sample lists about 20,000 clones, around 90% occurring once. V shed 6 bases and J shed 4 bases, with 10 bases lying between them. Germline V gene sequence: CDR1 MNHEY, CDR2 SMNVEV (reference sequence). The CDR3 sequence is 13 residues long. The specimen sequenced was PBMCs. The chain joins TRBV27 to TRBJ2-1; weak D call: TRBD1 (5 bases). The sequence was collected from a woman in her sixties with head and neck cancer. This CDR3 is CASRRKGYNEQFF. In DNA form, the CDR3 reads TGTGCCAGCAGGAGGAAGGGGTACAATGAGCAGTTCTTC.